These 23 T cell receptor beta chains originate from one sample sequenced in a study of cytomegalovirus exposure and HLA in healthy donors. PCR used 60 Vbeta primers and 13 Jbeta primers. Some clones are missing from TCRdb's copy, which holds only in-frame ones; the method was immunoSEQ multiplex PCR. The sample shows around 150,000 clones, about 85% of them seen only once. Sequencing used PBMCs. These receptors came from a human donor in good health.

The rearrangement uses TRBV4-3 and TRBJ1-2; 7 nucleotides align to TRBD1. Germline lookup yields CDR1 LGHNA and CDR2 YSLEER. The CDR3 has 13 residues. V lost 5 bases and J lost 6; bases outside the gene matches: 6. CDR3 sequence: CASSSHQGDGYTF. The CDR3 DNA follows: TGCGCCAGCAGCTCGCACCAGGGGGATGGCTACACCTTC.

CDR3 protein: CASSLVAVNTEAFF. The DNA for the CDR3 is TGTGCCAGTAGCTTGGTTGCGGTGAACACTGAAGCTTTCTTT. This sequence joins TRBV19 and TRBJ1-1; D is undetermined. Germline CDR1 is LNHDA and CDR2 is SQIVND (reference sequence). The CDR3 length is 14 residues. V was trimmed by 6 bases and J by 0 bases, leaving 11 bases between them.

The rearrangement joins TRBV28 to TRBJ1-4; tentatively, D is TRBD1 (6 bases). CDR3 length equals 16 residues. From germline, CDR1 is MDHEN and CDR2 SYDVKM. Trimming shortened V by 4 bases and J by 8 bases, and 20 bases separated the two germline ends. In DNA, the CDR3 is TGTGCCAGCAGTTCCCCCCGTGGGGGCGACGGGGAAAAACTGTTTTTT. Translation: CASSSPRGGDGEKLFF.

This chain joins TRBV21-1 and TRBJ2-5; the table's D call, TRBD2, has no DNA check behind it. TRBV21-1 is recorded as a pseudogene. CDR3 size: 14 residues. In nucleotides, the CDR3 is TGTGCCAGCAGCAATAGGGGGAGGGAAGAGACCCAGTACTTC. Its translation: CASSNRGREETQYF.

The table lists this clone with a few counts. V and J are TRBV7-9 and TRBJ1-6; D unclear. CDR3 length equals 16 residues. CDR1 and CDR2 (germline): SEHNR, FQNEAQ (reference sequence). Trimming removed 5 bases from V and 10 bases from J, with 21 bases in between. Here the CDR3 DNA reads TGTGCCAGCAGCCCAAGTTTTCACGGAGGGAGCTCACCCCTCCACTTT. Protein: CASSPSFHGGSSPLHF.

This clone was picked up a small number of times. The chain uses TRBV5-4 and TRBJ1-1, with D perhaps TRBD1 (5 bases). CDR3 length: 14 amino acids. Trimming removed 1 base at V and 4 bases at J, with 11 bases between. In germline, CDR1 is SGHNT, CDR2 YYREEE (reference sequence). Here the CDR3 DNA reads TGTGCCAGCAGCTTGACAGGAAGGATCACTGAAGCTTTCTTT. This codes for CASSLTGRITEAFF.

This rearrangement joins TRBV25-1 to TRBJ2-6; D unclear. Germline loops: CDR1 MGHDK, CDR2 SYGVNS. This CDR3 is built from 16 residues. The V end was cut by 2 bases, the J end by 0 bases, with 8 bases between. The CDR3 coding sequence is TGTGCCAGCAGTGAAGGTCCAGTCTCTGGGGCCAACGTCCTGACTTTC. Translated: CASSEGPVSGANVLTF.

The chain joins TRBV4-3 to TRBJ2-7; TRBD2 agrees at 9 bases. The CDR3 is made up of 15 amino acids. J gave up 4 bases and V 4 bases, and 8 bases lay outside the gene matches. Germline CDR1 LGHNA, CDR2 YSLEER. The CDR3 reads CASSPRLAAYYEQYF. In nucleotides, the CDR3 is TGCGCCAGCAGCCCCCGACTAGCGGCCTATTACGAGCAGTACTTC.

This rearrangement joins TRBV7-2 to TRBJ1-2; a possible D gene is TRBD1 (5 bases). The V and J ends lost 5 bases and 2 bases respectively, with 18 bases between them. From germline, CDR1 is SGHTA and CDR2 FQGNSA. CDR3 length: 16 amino acids. In DNA form, the CDR3 reads TGTGCCAGCAGCACGGCCCCAGGGAGGAACAACTATGGCTACACCTTC. Protein product: CASSTAPGRNNYGYTF.

The chain has TRBV15 and TRBJ1-1; D is uncertain. The CDR3 length is 16 residues. V was clipped by 0 bases and J by 1 base, with 12 bases between them. The V gene's germline CDR1 is LNHNV and CDR2 YYDKDF (reference sequence). Written as DNA, the CDR3 is TGTGCCACCAGCAGAGATTTCGGAGGGCGGAACACTGAAGCTTTCTTT. This codes for CATSRDFGGRNTEAFF.

The CDR3 bases are TGTGCCTGGAACCAGGGATGGAACACTGAAGCTTTCTTT. Protein sequence: CAWNQGWNTEAFF. The J gene is TRBJ1-1, the V gene TRBV30; D is possibly TRBD1 (5 bases). Trimming removed 4 bases at V and 1 base at J, with 10 bases between. The germline V gene encodes CDR1 GTSNPN and CDR2 SVGIG (reference sequence). The CDR3 is 13 residues long. Using reference TRBV30 and TRBJ1-1 for the parts outside the CDR3, the full variable domain is SQTIHQWPATLVQPVGSPLSLECTVEGTSNPNLYWYRQAAGRGLQLLFYSVGIGQISSEVPQNLSASRPQDRQFILSSKKLLLSDSGFYLCAWNQGWNTEAFFGQGTRLTVV.

The rearrangement joins TRBV10-3 to TRBJ2-1; 9 bases map to TRBD1. Germline V lookup: CDR1 ENHRY, CDR2 SYGVKD. The J segment lost 6 bases and the V segment lost 5 bases, leaving 5 bases of the junction unmatched. The CDR3 is 14 residues long. CDR3 sequence: CAISTGQGVNEQFF. The CDR3 coding sequence is TGTGCCATCAGTACGGGACAGGGAGTCAATGAGCAGTTCTTC.

This chain joins TRBV5-6 and TRBJ2-7; 9 bases are shared with TRBD2. The V gene end was trimmed by 4 bases and the J gene end by 4 bases; junction bases not matched to a gene: 9. CDR1 and CDR2 from the germline V gene are SGHDT and YYEEEE. CDR3 length: 15 amino acids. CDR3 DNA: TGTGCCAGCAGCCTAAAGGGCGGGAGGGTTTACGAGCAGTACTTC. It specifies CASSLKGGRVYEQYF.

The chain joins TRBV2 to TRBJ1-1; D is possibly TRBD1 (6 bases). There are 17 residues in the CDR3. V gave up 6 bases and J gave up 6 bases, with 26 bases separating them. CDR1 SNHLY and CDR2 FYNNEI come from the germline V gene. The CDR3 bases are TGTGCCAGCAGATCCACGGGGCGGACAGCGCGTGGGGCTGAAGCTTTCTTT. Translated, it gives CASRSTGRTARGAEAFF. Based on the CDR3 plus reference TRBV2 and TRBJ1-1, the full variable domain is EPEVTQTPSHQVTQMGQEVILRCVPISNHLYFYWYRQILGQKVEFLVSFYNNEISEKSEIFDDQFSVERPDGSNFTLKIRSTKLEDSAMYFCASRSTGRTARGAEAFFGQGTRLTVV.

This sequence joins TRBV9 and TRBJ2-7, with 8 positions matching TRBD2. The CDR3 sequence is 16 residues long. Germline trimming cut 3 bases from V and 2 bases from J; bases unmatched to any gene: 10. Looked up from germline, CDR1 is SGDLS and CDR2 is YYNGEE. CDR3 residues: CASSGGRTSQTYEQYF. The CDR3 DNA follows: TGTGCCAGCAGCGGGGGACGGACTAGCCAGACCTACGAGCAGTACTTC.

The rearrangement uses TRBV5-1 and TRBJ2-6, with D possibly TRBD1 on 5 matching bases. V lost 3 bases and J 0 bases, leaving 13 bases between the germline ends. The CDR3 is 17 amino acids. Germline CDR1 and CDR2: SGHRS and YFSETQ. CDR3 protein: CASSYWTLSSGANVLTF. The CDR3 DNA reads as TGCGCCAGCAGCTACTGGACATTGAGCTCTGGGGCCAACGTCCTGACTTTC.

V and J are TRBV15 and TRBJ2-7; 9 nucleotides match TRBD1. The CDR3 has 15 residues. CDR1 is LNHNV and CDR2 is YYDKDF in the germline V gene (reference sequence). The ends lost 0 bases at V and 5 bases at J; junction bases unmatched: 5. The CDR3 DNA reads as TGTGCCACCAGCAGAGATTACCGGACAGGGGACGAGCAGTACTTC. Its translation: CATSRDYRTGDEQYF.

The chain has TRBV10-3 and TRBJ2-1; 8 bases line up with TRBD2. Germline lookup yields CDR1 ENHRY and CDR2 SYGVKD. V shed 10 bases and J 5 bases; nucleotides not matched to a gene: 10. This CDR3 spans 14 amino acids. CDR3 sequence reads: CATESGSVNNEQFF. The CDR3 nucleotides read TGTGCCACCGAGAGCGGGAGTGTAAACAATGAGCAGTTCTTC.

In its sample, this clone was seen a few times. The chain joins TRBV19 to TRBJ2-7; perhaps TRBD2 as D (6 bases). The CDR3 is 13 amino acids. The germline CDR1 and CDR2 sequences are LNHDA and SQIVND (reference sequence). The germline V and J ends were trimmed by 4 bases and 2 bases, with 9 bases remaining between them. CDR3 sequence reads: CASSRAGTYEQYF. As DNA, the CDR3 is TGTGCCAGTAGTAGGGCGGGGACCTACGAGCAGTACTTC.

The chain carries TRBV9 and TRBJ1-6, with 7 bases fitting TRBD1. Germline trimming cut 5 bases from V and 4 bases from J; bases unmatched to any gene: 12. The CDR3 spans 17 residues. Germline-derived CDR1 and CDR2 are SGDLS and YYNGEE. The chain's CDR3 is CASSASRGTDYNSPLHF. CDR3 bases: TGTGCCAGCAGTGCTTCACGGGGGACAGATTATAATTCACCCCTCCACTTT.

Of note for this clone: An end of the junction does not agree with germline; a read error may underlie this. The genes are TRBV10-3 and TRBJ2-7, with 8 bases aligning to TRBD1. The CDR3 covers 15 residues. Germline CDR1 ENHRY, CDR2 SYGVKD. The CDR3 reads CAISDIDRGPSEPVF. The CDR3 DNA sequence: TGTGCCATCAGTGATATCGACAGGGGTCCCTCAGAACCCGTCTTC.

The genes are TRBV5-1 and TRBJ1-3, with D possibly being TRBD1 (6 bases). Germline CDR1 is SGHRS and CDR2 is YFSETQ. V lost 0 bases, J lost 0 bases, and 13 bases lay in between. This CDR3 region has 17 residues. In DNA form, the CDR3 reads TGCGCCAGCAGCTTGGTGACAGGCCCGAGCTCTGGAAACACCATATATTTT. It specifies CASSLVTGPSSGNTIYF.

This clone was counted between two and nine times. The CDR3 coding sequence is TGTGCCAGCAGCTTAGTAGACAGTAGCTCCTACGAGCAGTACTTC. The encoded protein is CASSLVDSSSYEQYF. The V call is TRBV7-2, the J call TRBJ2-7; TRBD1 might be the D (5 bases). V was clipped by 1 base and J by 0 bases, with 10 bases between them. Germline-derived CDR1 and CDR2 are SGHTA and FQGNSA. This CDR3 has 15 amino acids. The full variable domain, with the rest looked up from reference TRBV7-2 and TRBJ2-7, is GAGVSQSPSNKVTEKGKDVELRCDPISGHTALYWYRQSLGQGLEFLIYFQGNSAPDKSGLPSDRFSAERTGGSVSTLTIQRTQQEDSAVYLCASSLVDSSSYEQYFGPGTRLTVT.